This T cell receptor beta chain was recorded in a study of beta chain features in type 1 diabetes. Every isolated RNA sample was fully reverse transcribed, so sequencing captured expressed TCRB transcripts. Data came from immunoSEQ multiplex PCR; TCRdb stores just in-frame clones and leaves some out. Counted here are over 150,000 clones, about 8.1% occurring once; the ten biggest clones make up nearly 0.65%. This CDR3 is built from 11 residues. CDR1 and CDR2 (germline): SNHLY, FYNNEI. With 9 bases removed from V and 4 bases from J, the gap between germline ends came to 7 bases. To note about this clone: Antigen specificity is unknown.

Notes on the study in general: At VDJ recombination sites, type 1 diabetes patients had fewer insertions and more deleted nucleotides. People with Type 1 diabetes carried modestly yet significantly shorter TCRB CDR3s in all four CD4+ subsets.

The chain employs TRBV2 and TRBJ2-1; D uncertain. This TCR derives from a man aged 18 to 35 in good health. The specimen sequenced was central memory CD4+ T cells from blood. The CDR3 region has the DNA TGTGCCAGTTTATTTTACAATGAGCAGTTCTTC. Translating it yields CASLFYNEQFF.